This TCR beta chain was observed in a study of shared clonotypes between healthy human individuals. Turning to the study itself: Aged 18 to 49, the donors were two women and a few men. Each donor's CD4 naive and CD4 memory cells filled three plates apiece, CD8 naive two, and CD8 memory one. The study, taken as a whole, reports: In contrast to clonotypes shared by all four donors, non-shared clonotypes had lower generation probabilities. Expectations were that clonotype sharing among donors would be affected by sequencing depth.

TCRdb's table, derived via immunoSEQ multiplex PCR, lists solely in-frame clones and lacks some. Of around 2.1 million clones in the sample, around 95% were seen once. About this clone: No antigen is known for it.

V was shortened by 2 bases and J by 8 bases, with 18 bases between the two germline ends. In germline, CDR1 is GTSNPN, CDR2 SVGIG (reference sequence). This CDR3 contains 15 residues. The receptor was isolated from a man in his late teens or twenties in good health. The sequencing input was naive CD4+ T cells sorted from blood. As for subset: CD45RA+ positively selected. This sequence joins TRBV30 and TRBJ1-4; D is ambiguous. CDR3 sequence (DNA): TGTGCCTGGAGTCCTCGGCCCGCTGAATGGGAAAAACTGTTTTTT. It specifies CAWSPRPAEWEKLFF.